This is a list of T cell receptor beta chains from one sample in a study of blood T cell repertoires in COVID-19. Only in-frame clones appear in the TCRdb table, and some are missing; sequencing was by immunoSEQ multiplex PCR. Of 210,000 or so clones listed, around 85% were seen once; the top ten hold around 5.4%. The sample taken for sequencing was peripheral blood. The receptors shown here come from a human donor in a cohort sampled during active COVID-19. Both conserved end residues are part of each CDR3. The order of the fields is J gene, V gene, clone size, D gene, CDR3 DNA, CDR3 protein. A D gene is named only where the DNA matches it firmly. Size values are once, few and many counts, or a class for expanded clones, and some rows have none.

J gene: TRBJ2-5
V gene: TRBV10-3
clone size: once
D gene: TRBD2
CDR3 DNA: TGTGCCATCAGCCACTCCGGGACTAGCAGTGAGACCCAGTACTTC
CDR3 protein: CAISHSGTSSETQYF

J gene: TRBJ2-5
V gene: TRBV9
clone size: -
D gene: TRBD2
CDR3 DNA: TGTGCCAGCAGCGCCAGACTAGCGGGAGTTGAGACCCAGTACTTC
CDR3 protein: CASSARLAGVETQYF

J gene: TRBJ1-3
V gene: TRBV6-6
clone size: few
D gene: TRBD1
CDR3 DNA: TGTGCCAGCAGGGTACAGGGGGCCCTCTCTGGAAACACCATATATTTT
CDR3 protein: CASRVQGALSGNTIYF

J gene: TRBJ2-5
V gene: TRBV5-4
clone size: -
D gene: -
CDR3 DNA: TGTGCCAGCAGCTTGGCCCGGACAAGAGAGACCCAGTACTTC
CDR3 protein: CASSLARTRETQYF

J gene: TRBJ1-1
V gene: TRBV10-3
clone size: -
D gene: TRBD1
CDR3 DNA: TGTGCCATCAGGGGGACAGGGGAGAACACTGAAGCTTTCTTT
CDR3 protein: CAIRGTGENTEAFF

J gene: TRBJ1-6
V gene: TRBV18
clone size: -
D gene: -
CDR3 DNA: TGTGCCAGCTCACCTTCACCCACTGCCCGGCGGGGCGATACTAAGAATTCACCCCTCCACTTT
CDR3 protein: CASSPSPTARRGDTKNSPLHF

J gene: TRBJ1-5
V gene: TRBV10-3
clone size: -
D gene: TRBD1
CDR3 DNA: TGTGCCATCGACAGGGGCCCTTCTATTAATCAGCCCCAGCATTTT
CDR3 protein: CAIDRGPSINQPQHF

J gene: TRBJ2-3
V gene: TRBV6-5
clone size: -
D gene: -
CDR3 DNA: TGTGCCAGCAGGGGGGGGGCGGATACGCAGTATTTT
CDR3 protein: CASRGGADTQYF

J gene: TRBJ2-7
V gene: TRBV19
clone size: -
D gene: -
CDR3 DNA: TGTGCCAGTAGTATAGATCGCACTCCCTCCAGGGAGCAGTACTTC
CDR3 protein: CASSIDRTPSREQYF

J gene: TRBJ2-3
V gene: TRBV27
clone size: medium-sized
D gene: TRBD1
CDR3 DNA: TGTGCCAGCAGTTTACGGGACAGTCACACAGATACGCAGTATTTT
CDR3 protein: CASSLRDSHTDTQYF

J gene: TRBJ2-1
V gene: TRBV7-2
clone size: -
D gene: TRBD2
CDR3 DNA: TGTGCCAGCAGCTTAGTTCCTAGCGGGTACTACAATGAGCAGTTCTTC
CDR3 protein: CASSLVPSGYYNEQFF

J gene: TRBJ1-2
V gene: TRBV7-2
clone size: -
D gene: -
CDR3 DNA: TGTGCCAGCAGCTTAGACAGGGTTTATGGCTACACCTTC
CDR3 protein: CASSLDRVYGYTF

J gene: TRBJ1-2
V gene: TRBV3-1/TRBV3-2
clone size: -
D gene: -
CDR3 DNA: TGTGCCAGCAGCCGAAGTCTCGGGGGCTACACCTTC
CDR3 protein: CASSRSLGGYTF

J gene: TRBJ1-2
V gene: TRBV5-1
clone size: -
D gene: -
CDR3 DNA: TGCGCCAGCAGCTTGGTGGGGGCCTATGGCTACACCTTC
CDR3 protein: CASSLVGAYGYTF

J gene: TRBJ1-5
V gene: TRBV28
clone size: -
D gene: TRBD1
CDR3 DNA: TGTGCCAGCAGTTTGTCTGGGACAGGGAATCAGCCCCAGCATTTT
CDR3 protein: CASSLSGTGNQPQHF

J gene: TRBJ1-2
V gene: TRBV11-2
clone size: -
D gene: -
CDR3 DNA: TGTGCCAGCAGCTCAAGAACAGGGAGTTGGAGCTATGGCTACACCTTC
CDR3 protein: CASSSRTGSWSYGYTF

J gene: TRBJ2-1
V gene: TRBV19
clone size: -
D gene: -
CDR3 DNA: TGTGCCAGTACCGGAGAGGTCTACAATGAGCAGTTCTTC
CDR3 protein: CASTGEVYNEQFF

J gene: TRBJ1-3
V gene: TRBV18
clone size: -
D gene: -
CDR3 DNA: TGTGCCAGCTCACAGCTCCCCCACTCTGGAAACACCATATATTTT
CDR3 protein: CASSQLPHSGNTIYF

J gene: TRBJ2-3
V gene: TRBV4-2
clone size: -
D gene: TRBD2
CDR3 DNA: TGTGCCAGCAGCCCCAGTAAGTCACTAGCGGGCCGTTTAGATACGCAGTATTTT
CDR3 protein: CASSPSKSLAGRLDTQYF

J gene: TRBJ2-7
V gene: TRBV30
clone size: -
D gene: -
CDR3 DNA: TGTGCCTGGAGTGAAGGGGTAGCAGCAAGCTACGAGCAGTACTTC
CDR3 protein: CAWSEGVAASYEQYF

J gene: TRBJ1-3
V gene: TRBV11-3
clone size: -
D gene: -
CDR3 DNA: TGTGCCAGCAGCCCCACCGGAGCGTCCTCTGGAAACACCATATATTTT
CDR3 protein: CASSPTGASSGNTIYF

J gene: TRBJ2-7
V gene: TRBV30
clone size: -
D gene: TRBD2
CDR3 DNA: TGTGCCTGGAGTTGGGGCGGGAGAGGCTACGAGCAGTACTTC
CDR3 protein: CAWSWGGRGYEQYF

J gene: TRBJ1-1
V gene: TRBV6-5
clone size: -
D gene: -
CDR3 DNA: TGTGCCAGCAGTTTCAGGATGAACACTGAAGCTTTCTTT
CDR3 protein: CASSFRMNTEAFF

J gene: TRBJ1-1
V gene: TRBV6-5
clone size: -
D gene: -
CDR3 DNA: TGTGCCAGCGGGGTAGGGGGGAACACTGAAGCTTTCTTT
CDR3 protein: CASGVGGNTEAFF

J gene: TRBJ2-6
V gene: TRBV6-4
clone size: -
D gene: -
CDR3 DNA: TGTGCCAGCAGTGAAGCCGGTGGGGCCAACGTCCTGACTTTC
CDR3 protein: CASSEAGGANVLTF

J gene: TRBJ2-1
V gene: TRBV7-2
clone size: -
D gene: TRBD2
CDR3 DNA: TGTGCCAGCAGCTTAGGGGGGACTAGCGGTAACAATGAGCAGTTCTTC
CDR3 protein: CASSLGGTSGNNEQFF

J gene: TRBJ1-5
V gene: TRBV6-6
clone size: once
D gene: TRBD1
CDR3 DNA: TGTGCCAGCAAGGGACAGGGGGGCGAGAGCAATCAGCCCCAGCATTTT
CDR3 protein: CASKGQGGESNQPQHF

J gene: TRBJ1-1
V gene: TRBV11-3
clone size: -
D gene: -
CDR3 DNA: TGTGCCAGCAGCCACAAGGGGGTTAACACTGAAGCTTTCTTT
CDR3 protein: CASSHKGVNTEAFF

J gene: TRBJ2-1
V gene: TRBV7-3
clone size: few
D gene: TRBD2
CDR3 DNA: TGTGCCAGCAGCTCTAGCGGGGGTTACAATGAGCAGTTCTTC
CDR3 protein: CASSSSGGYNEQFF

J gene: TRBJ2-5
V gene: TRBV5-1
clone size: -
D gene: -
CDR3 DNA: TGCGCCAGCACTACAGGGTCATCGGCCCAGTACTTC
CDR3 protein: CASTTGSSAQYF

J gene: TRBJ1-5
V gene: TRBV24-1
clone size: -
D gene: TRBD1
CDR3 DNA: TGTGCCACCAGTGATTTGTGGCAGGGGGTAAGCAATCAGCCCCAGCATTTT
CDR3 protein: CATSDLWQGVSNQPQHF

J gene: TRBJ2-7
V gene: TRBV6-5
clone size: -
D gene: -
CDR3 DNA: TGTGCCAGCAGTTACGCGACCACGGGGTCCGGCGAGCAGTACTTC
CDR3 protein: CASSYATTGSGEQYF

J gene: TRBJ2-7
V gene: TRBV28
clone size: -
D gene: -
CDR3 DNA: TGTGCCAGCAGTTCACAGATCTACGAGCAGTACTTC
CDR3 protein: CASSSQIYEQYF

J gene: TRBJ2-7
V gene: TRBV7-9
clone size: few
D gene: -
CDR3 DNA: TGTGCCAGCAGCTTAGGTTCAGGGTTGTACGAGCAGTACTTC
CDR3 protein: CASSLGSGLYEQYF

J gene: TRBJ2-7
V gene: TRBV7-2
clone size: -
D gene: -
CDR3 DNA: TGTGCCAGCAGCTTAGAATTTGCAGGTTACGAGCAGTACTTC
CDR3 protein: CASSLEFAGYEQYF

J gene: TRBJ1-1
V gene: TRBV19
clone size: few
D gene: TRBD1
CDR3 DNA: TGTGCCAGTACCCACGACAGGGGGAACACTGAAGCTTTCTTT
CDR3 protein: CASTHDRGNTEAFF

J gene: TRBJ2-5
V gene: TRBV4-3
clone size: -
D gene: TRBD2
CDR3 DNA: TGCGCCAGCAGCCAAGATCTTAGCGGGAGCGAGACCCAGTACTTC
CDR3 protein: CASSQDLSGSETQYF

J gene: TRBJ2-7
V gene: TRBV20-1
clone size: once
D gene: TRBD1
CDR3 DNA: TGCAGTGCTAGTCCCTCACAGGGGGTCAACGAGCAGTACTTC
CDR3 protein: CSASPSQGVNEQYF

J gene: TRBJ1-2
V gene: TRBV2
clone size: few
D gene: TRBD1
CDR3 DNA: TGTGCCAGCAGTGAAACACGGACAGGTGTCTATGGCTACACCTTC
CDR3 protein: CASSETRTGVYGYTF

J gene: TRBJ1-1
V gene: TRBV7-2
clone size: -
D gene: TRBD1
CDR3 DNA: TGTGCCAGCAGAACCAACAGGGGTAGCACTGAAGCTTTCTTT
CDR3 protein: CASRTNRGSTEAFF

J gene: TRBJ2-4
V gene: TRBV23-1
clone size: -
D gene: TRBD2
CDR3 DNA: TGCGCCAGTTGCGGGAGGGGAGACATTCAGTACTTC
CDR3 protein: CASCGRGDIQYF

J gene: TRBJ1-1
V gene: TRBV19
clone size: once
D gene: -
CDR3 DNA: TGTGCCAGTACTCTGAGGAGGGGCGGTGAAGCTTTCTTT
CDR3 protein: CASTLRRGGEAFF

J gene: TRBJ1-4
V gene: TRBV6-6
clone size: -
D gene: TRBD1
CDR3 DNA: TGTGCCAGCAGTTACATCGGACAGGGGCGGGAAAAACTGTTTTTT
CDR3 protein: CASSYIGQGREKLFF

J gene: TRBJ2-1
V gene: TRBV6-5
clone size: once
D gene: -
CDR3 DNA: TGTGCCAGCAGTTACTCGACGCGGGACTCCTACAATGAGCAGTTCTTC
CDR3 protein: CASSYSTRDSYNEQFF

J gene: TRBJ1-5
V gene: TRBV6-5
clone size: once
D gene: -
CDR3 DNA: TGTGCCAGCAGGAGGGTAGGGTCCCAGCCCCAGCATTTT
CDR3 protein: CASRRVGSQPQHF

J gene: TRBJ1-1
V gene: TRBV19
clone size: -
D gene: TRBD1
CDR3 DNA: TGTGCCAGTAGCGGACAGGGCCGGGGCACTGAAGCTTTCTTT
CDR3 protein: CASSGQGRGTEAFF

J gene: TRBJ1-2
V gene: TRBV6-4
clone size: -
D gene: -
CDR3 DNA: TGTGCCAGCAGTGTGGGGCCTAACTATGGCTACACCTTC
CDR3 protein: CASSVGPNYGYTF

J gene: TRBJ2-5
V gene: TRBV13
clone size: -
D gene: TRBD2
CDR3 DNA: TGTGCCAGCAGCTTAAGTATAGCGGGAGGGATTCAAGAGACCCAGTACTTC
CDR3 protein: CASSLSIAGGIQETQYF

J gene: TRBJ2-7
V gene: TRBV7-3
clone size: -
D gene: TRBD2
CDR3 DNA: TGTGCCAGCAGCCCGAGCGGGGCCACCTACGAGCAGTACTTC
CDR3 protein: CASSPSGATYEQYF

J gene: TRBJ1-1
V gene: TRBV19
clone size: -
D gene: -
CDR3 DNA: TGTGCCAGTAGCTCGGGGGAGGAGAACACTGAAGCTTTCTTT
CDR3 protein: CASSSGEENTEAFF

J gene: TRBJ2-7
V gene: TRBV7-8
clone size: -
D gene: -
CDR3 DNA: TGTGCCAGCAGCTCCAGAATTCCCTACGAGCAGTACTTC
CDR3 protein: CASSSRIPYEQYF

J gene: TRBJ2-7
V gene: TRBV27
clone size: medium-sized
D gene: TRBD1
CDR3 DNA: TGTGCCAGCAGTTGGACAGGGGGACCCTACGAGCAGTACTTC
CDR3 protein: CASSWTGGPYEQYF

J gene: TRBJ2-7
V gene: TRBV19
clone size: once
D gene: -
CDR3 DNA: TGTGCCAGCAAAGGAGGGAGTGTATCCGAGCAGTACTTC
CDR3 protein: CASKGGSVSEQYF

J gene: TRBJ1-5
V gene: TRBV27
clone size: -
D gene: TRBD1
CDR3 DNA: TGTGCCAGCAGTTCCTCCGGTCACAGGGGGTTCTTCCCCCAGCATTTT
CDR3 protein: CASSSSGHRGFFPQHF

J gene: TRBJ1-1
V gene: TRBV7-2
clone size: -
D gene: TRBD1
CDR3 DNA: TGTGCCAGCAGCCCTGGGTACAGGGGGCGAAGGGCTGAAGCTTTCTTT
CDR3 protein: CASSPGYRGRRAEAFF